The sequence of this T cell receptor (beta chain) was determined in a study of blood T cell repertoires in COVID-19 (dated by TCRdb to 2020 to 2022). Regarding the study in general: Samples from collaborators originated in the United States, Italy and Spain and spanned both the acute and convalescent phases of COVID-19. The material from the prospective study consisted of cDNA or gDNA derived from T cells, B-cell-depleted T cells, or PBMCs. The dataset comprised deeply sampled blood TCRbeta repertoires from subjects exposed to, actively infected with, or recovered from COVID-19. A freely available public database, intended as a resource for researchers studying the immune response to SARS-CoV-2, is where the repertoires were released. Samples came from the ongoing ImmuneRACE study (first 160 participants) plus 1,254 subjects from 6 global collaborators. A de-identified subject ID, COVID-19 status, age in years and sex were almost always included in the sample metadata. Where HLA class I and class II types were available, the types were taken from metadata supplied by the sample provider, not from assay-based typing.

Summary of the overall study and its limitations: Clinical and demographic metadata were provided uncurated, with the amount varying by source and participant.

TCRbeta CDR3 regions were amplified from genomic DNA using the immunoSEQ Assay, a bias-controlled multiplex PCR. From the authors' description of their analysis: The number of nucleated cells in each sample was estimated by amplification of reference gene primers within the assay. To quantify the absolute abundance of each unique TCRbeta CDR3 rearrangement, sequence reads were collapsed and filtered. For each sample, productive Simpson clonality was calculated by taking the square root of Simpson's diversity index across productive rearrangements. TCRdb stores this immuneACCESS table with in-frame sequences only. Part of the clones is absent; in the studies checked, under half of the shortfall reflects unresolved V genes, and no reason is known for the rest. V and J calls and clone size are given by that table; D and trimming were obtained from the DNA. This sample gives about 190,000 clones in total; just under 80% of them show up just once. The ten largest clones represent about 3% of the sample.

This clone turned up a few times. No cognate antigen has been identified for it. No per-base quality is available; no much larger clone lies one base away. The junction shows trimming of 6 bases on V and 9 bases on J, plus 9 bases between the germline ends. The CDR3 starts with the cysteine, ends with the phenylalanine, and has 11 residues. The entry retains the CDR3 DNA only, 33 bases that are in frame from base 1. From the germline V gene, CDR1 is MDHEN and CDR2 is SYDVKM. Collaborating institutions collected whole blood in K2EDTA tubes following their own protocols. For TCRbeta analysis, collaborator samples were shipped as frozen whole blood, as isolated PBMCs, or as DNA extracted from either sample type.

The V and J segments used are TRBV28 and TRBJ1-5; TRBD1 is a weak D gene call, 5 bases matching. Sequenced material: peripheral blood. This TCR was sampled from a woman older than 75 with active or convalescent COVID-19. The nucleotide sequence is given as TGTGCCAGCAGGGATAGGGGGCCCCAGCATTTT. Its protein product is CASRDRGPQHF.